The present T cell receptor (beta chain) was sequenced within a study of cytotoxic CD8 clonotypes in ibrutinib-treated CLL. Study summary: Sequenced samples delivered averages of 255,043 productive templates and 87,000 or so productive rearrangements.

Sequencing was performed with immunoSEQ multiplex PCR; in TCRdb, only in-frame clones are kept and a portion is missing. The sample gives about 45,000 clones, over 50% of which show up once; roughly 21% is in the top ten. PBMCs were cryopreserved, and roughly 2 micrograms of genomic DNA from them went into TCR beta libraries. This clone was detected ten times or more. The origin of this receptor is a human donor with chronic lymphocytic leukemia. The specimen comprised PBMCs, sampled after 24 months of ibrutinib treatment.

DNA of the CDR3: TGTGCCAGCAGCTCCATCCCGACCGGGGAGCTGTTTTTT. The encoded protein is CASSSIPTGELFF. V usage is TRBV7-3 and J usage is TRBJ2-2, with D unresolved. The V gene's germline CDR1 is SGHTA and CDR2 FQGTGA. Trimming shortened V by 4 bases and J by 5 bases, and 8 bases separated the two germline ends. This CDR3 contains 13 residues.